This TCR beta chain derives from a study of post-analysis software for immune sequencing data. This clonotype was seen only a few times. V lost 5 bases to trimming and J lost 2 bases, with 16 bases between them. Germline CDR1 and CDR2: MNHEY and SVGAGI. CDR3 length: 16 residues. Prepared TCR beta cDNA libraries contained unique molecular identifiers. TCRdb reanalysed the PCR reads using MiXCR and keeps one entry per CDR3 protein. The profile covers some 160,000 distinct CDR3 sequences, with 35% to 40% appearing a single time and roughly 28% taken by the ten largest. This specimen was blood, taken after autologous hematopoietic stem cell transplantation. J is TRBJ2-1 and V is TRBV6-5; D is tentatively TRBD1 or TRBD2 (7 bases each). The receptor's source is a girl aged 10 to 17 with multiple sclerosis. CDR3 sequence (DNA): TGTGCCAGCAGTCACGACCAGGGGGGGCCCTACAATGAGCAGTTCTTC. This sequence encodes CASSHDQGGPYNEQFF.